Sequencing of this T cell receptor beta chain was carried out in a study of blood T cell repertoires in COVID-19 (dated by TCRdb to 2018 to 2020). For the study in its entirety: Samples covering the acute and convalescent phases of COVID-19 were provided by collaborators in the United States, Italy and Spain. The prospective study material was composed of cDNA or gDNA derived from T cells, B-cell-depleted T cells, or PBMCs. Deeply sampled blood TCRbeta repertoires from subjects exposed to, actively infected with, or recovered from COVID-19 were included in the dataset. The repertoires were released in a freely available public database intended as a resource for research on the immune response to SARS-CoV-2. The samples were drawn from the first 160 participants of the ongoing ImmuneRACE study and from 1,254 subjects provided by 6 global collaborators. Nearly every sample came with metadata listing a de-identified subject ID, COVID-19 status, age in years and sex. Where available, HLA class I and class II types were taken from metadata supplied by the sample provider and were not determined by assay-based typing. What the authors observed across the whole study: Clinical and demographic metadata were provided uncurated, with the amount varying by source and participant.

In this sample, this clone turned up once. Its recognized antigen is unknown. Base quality data are lacking; no much larger clone is found one base away. The collaborating institutions used their own protocols to collect whole blood in K2EDTA tubes. For TCRbeta analysis, collaborators shipped samples as frozen whole blood, isolated PBMCs, or DNA extracted from either of those sample types. TCRbeta CDR3 regions were amplified from genomic DNA by means of the immunoSEQ Assay, a bias-controlled multiplex PCR. The original methods were these. The number of nucleated cells in each sample was estimated by amplification of reference gene primers within the assay. Sequence reads were collapsed and filtered to measure the absolute abundance of every unique TCRbeta CDR3 rearrangement. For each sample, productive Simpson clonality was calculated as the square root of Simpson's diversity index across productive rearrangements. Held by TCRdb, this immuneACCESS table contains in-frame sequences only and omits some clones. Under half of the omission traces to an unresolved V gene where checked; the cause of the rest is unknown. From that table come the V and J calls and clone size; the DNA was used to work out D and trimming. Present in this sample are tens of thousands of clones, 88% of which were seen just once. Jointly, the top ten make up roughly 13% of the sample.

CDR1 is given as SGHTA and CDR2 as FQGNSA, both from the germline V gene. The CDR3 measures 16 amino acids from cysteine to phenylalanine. The sequence is cut down to CDR3 DNA, 48 bases in frame from base 1. V is clipped by 2 bases and J by 0 bases, and the sequence between their germline boundaries is 14 bases long. The material sequenced was peripheral blood. The source is a human donor with active COVID-19. The donor label of this sample is uncertain. The rearrangement combines TRBV7-2 with TRBJ2-7; a tentative D match to TRBD1 spans 5 bases. The DNA sequence is TGTGCCAGCAGCTTACAGTCCAGGGCAGGCTCCTACGAGCAGTACTTC. Translated, it reads CASSLQSRAGSYEQYF.